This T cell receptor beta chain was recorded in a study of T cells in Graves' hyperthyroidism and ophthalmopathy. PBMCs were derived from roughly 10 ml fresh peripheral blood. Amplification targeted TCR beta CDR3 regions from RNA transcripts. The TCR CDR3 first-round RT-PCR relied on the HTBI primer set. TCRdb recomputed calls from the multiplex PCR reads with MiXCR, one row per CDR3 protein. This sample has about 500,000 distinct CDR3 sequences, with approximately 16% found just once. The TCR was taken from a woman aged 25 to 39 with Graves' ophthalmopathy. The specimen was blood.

For the CDR3, the DNA is TGTGCCAGCAAAAATAATCTAGCCAAAAACATTCAGTACTTC. This codes for CASKNNLAKNIQYF. The chain carries TRBV6-2 or TRBV6-3 and TRBJ2-4; D gene uncertain. V was cut by 7 bases and J by 0 bases, with 10 bases left in between. Germline V gene sequence: CDR1 MNHEY, CDR2 SVGEGT. This CDR3 has 14 amino acids.